This T cell receptor (beta chain) stems from a study of blood T cells in healthy people across ages. Overall study context: Template switching recovered approximately one barcoded beta molecule for every two T cells.

Trimming cost V 1 base and J 4 bases; bases outside gene matches: 5. The CDR3 is made up of 15 amino acids. Looked up from germline, CDR1 is SGDLS and CDR2 is YYNGEE. For this clonotype: Its antigen is currently unknown.

Alongside a J-beta primer mix, a sample-barcoded 5' primer served in a second PCR lasting roughly 6 to 11 cycles. TCRdb re-called the 5' RACE reads through MiXCR, storing one row per CDR3 protein. The sample lists about 780,000 distinct CDR3 sequences, 35% to 50% occurring once. About 10 milliliters of peripheral blood were drawn from each donor into EDTA-treated tubes. No fewer than 6 million PBMCs went into each sample. The study's findings and limits: As naive T cell percentage varied, TCR beta diversity correlated strongly with it.

Sequenced sample: blood. This TCR was sampled from an elderly man in good health. The rearrangement uses TRBV9 and TRBJ2-1; 7 bases map to TRBD2. CDR3 nucleotides: TGTGCCAGCAGCGTAATGGGGGGGGGATACAATGAGCAGTTCTTC. Protein: CASSVMGGGYNEQFF.